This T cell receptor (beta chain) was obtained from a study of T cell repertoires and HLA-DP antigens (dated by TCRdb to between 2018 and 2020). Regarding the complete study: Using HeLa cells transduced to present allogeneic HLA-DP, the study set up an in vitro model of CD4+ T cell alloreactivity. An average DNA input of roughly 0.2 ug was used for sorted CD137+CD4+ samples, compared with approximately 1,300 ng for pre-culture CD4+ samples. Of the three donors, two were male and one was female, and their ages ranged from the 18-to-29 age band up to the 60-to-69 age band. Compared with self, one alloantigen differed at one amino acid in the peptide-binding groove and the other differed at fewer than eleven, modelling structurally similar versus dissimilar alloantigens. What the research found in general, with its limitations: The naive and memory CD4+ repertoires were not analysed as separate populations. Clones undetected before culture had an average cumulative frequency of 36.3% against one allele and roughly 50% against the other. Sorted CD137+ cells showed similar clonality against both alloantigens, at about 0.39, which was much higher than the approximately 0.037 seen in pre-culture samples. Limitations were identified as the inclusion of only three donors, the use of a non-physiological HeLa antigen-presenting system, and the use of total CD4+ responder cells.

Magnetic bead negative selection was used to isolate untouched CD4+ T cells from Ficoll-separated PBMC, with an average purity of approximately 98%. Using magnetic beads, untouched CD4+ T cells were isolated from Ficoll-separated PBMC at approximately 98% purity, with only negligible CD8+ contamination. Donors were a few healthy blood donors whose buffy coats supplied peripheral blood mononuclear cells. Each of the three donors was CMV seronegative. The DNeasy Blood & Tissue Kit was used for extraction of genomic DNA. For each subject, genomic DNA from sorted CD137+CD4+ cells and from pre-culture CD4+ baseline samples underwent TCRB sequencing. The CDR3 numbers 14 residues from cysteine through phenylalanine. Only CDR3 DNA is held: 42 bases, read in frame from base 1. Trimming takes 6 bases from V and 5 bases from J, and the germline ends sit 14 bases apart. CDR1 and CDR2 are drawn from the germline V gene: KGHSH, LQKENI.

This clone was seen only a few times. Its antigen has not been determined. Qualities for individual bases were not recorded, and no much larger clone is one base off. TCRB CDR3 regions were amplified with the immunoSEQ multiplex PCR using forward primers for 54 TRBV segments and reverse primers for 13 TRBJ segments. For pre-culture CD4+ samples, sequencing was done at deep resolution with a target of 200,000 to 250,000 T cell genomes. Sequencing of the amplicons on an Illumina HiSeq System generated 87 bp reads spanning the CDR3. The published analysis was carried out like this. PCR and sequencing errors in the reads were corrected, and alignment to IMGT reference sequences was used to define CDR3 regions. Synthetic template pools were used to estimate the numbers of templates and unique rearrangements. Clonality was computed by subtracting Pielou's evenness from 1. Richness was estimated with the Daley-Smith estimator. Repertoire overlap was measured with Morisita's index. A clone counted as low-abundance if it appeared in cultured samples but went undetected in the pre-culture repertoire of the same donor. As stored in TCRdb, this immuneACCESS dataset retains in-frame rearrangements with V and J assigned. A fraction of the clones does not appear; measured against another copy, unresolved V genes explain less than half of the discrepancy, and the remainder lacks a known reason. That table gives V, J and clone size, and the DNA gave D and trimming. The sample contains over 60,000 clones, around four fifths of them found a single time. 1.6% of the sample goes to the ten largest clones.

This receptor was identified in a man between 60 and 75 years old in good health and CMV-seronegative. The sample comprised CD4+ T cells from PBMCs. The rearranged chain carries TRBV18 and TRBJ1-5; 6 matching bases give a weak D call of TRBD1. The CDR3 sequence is CASSRIQGYQPQHF. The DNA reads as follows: TGTGCCAGCTCTCGAATACAGGGATATCAGCCCCAGCATTTT.